The source of this T cell receptor (beta chain) is a study of shared clonotypes between healthy human individuals. General study findings and limits: Sharing across several donors was seen in 4.5% to 5.5% of naive CD4 clonotypes. An effect of sequencing depth on clonotype sharing among donors was expected. Non-shared clonotypes were found to have lower generation probabilities than the clonotypes that were shared by all four of the sorted-subset donors.

The naive CD8 population came from CD45RO-negative cells selected for CCR7, without terminally differentiated effector memory CD45RA+ cells. The donors, healthy adults who were HIV-negative, had experienced no recent acute infections or vaccinations. Losses at the gene ends were 4 bases for V and 5 bases for J; bases not matched to a gene: 11. Germline CDR1 reads SGHNT; CDR2 reads YYREEE (reference sequence). CDR3 length: 16 residues. The sample holds one count of this clone. As yet, its antigen is unknown. Using immunoSEQ multiplex PCR, the repertoire was profiled, and TCRdb retains in-frame clones only, with some absent. The repertoire consists of around 1.9 million clones, with roughly 91% occurring once and the leading ten covering more than 1.5%.

Sequencing input: naive CD8+ T cells from PBMCs. The genes are TRBV5-4 and TRBJ2-2, with 7 bases aligning to TRBD2. This clonotype originated in a man between 18 and 35 years old in good health. Some clones in this sample may be carry-over from other donors' samples. This CDR3 is CASSPPGGGLTGELFF. DNA for the CDR3: TGTGCCAGCAGCCCCCCGGGGGGTGGTTTGACCGGGGAGCTGTTTTTT.